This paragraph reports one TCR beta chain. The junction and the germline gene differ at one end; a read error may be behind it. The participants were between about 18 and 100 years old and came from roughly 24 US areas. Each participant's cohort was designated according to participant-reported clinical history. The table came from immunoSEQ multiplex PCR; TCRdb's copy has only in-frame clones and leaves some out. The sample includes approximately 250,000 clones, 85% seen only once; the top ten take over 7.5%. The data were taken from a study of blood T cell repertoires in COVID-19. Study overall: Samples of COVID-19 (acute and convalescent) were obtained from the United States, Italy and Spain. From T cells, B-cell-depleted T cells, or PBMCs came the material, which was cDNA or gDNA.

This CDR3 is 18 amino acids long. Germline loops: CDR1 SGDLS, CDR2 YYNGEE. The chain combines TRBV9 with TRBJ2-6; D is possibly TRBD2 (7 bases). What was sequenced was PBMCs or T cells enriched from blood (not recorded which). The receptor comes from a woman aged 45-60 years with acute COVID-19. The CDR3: CARSAEGGAVSGANVLTF. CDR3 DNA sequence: TGTGCCCGCAGCGCCGAGGGGGGGGCCGTCTCTGGGGCCAACGTCCTGACTTTC.